This T cell receptor beta chain was observed in a study of glioma-infiltrating T cells after dendritic cell vaccination. Assay used: immunoSEQ multiplex PCR; TCRdb lists only in-frame clones, some missing. The repertoire holds some 60,000 clones, with around 83% as singletons. The CDR3 covers 15 residues. Germline assignment: CDR1 GTSNPN and CDR2 SVGIG (reference sequence). The V segment lost 0 bases and the J segment 7 bases; nucleotides outside the gene matches: 12. The time point denotes: after dendritic cell vaccination, including at tumor progression/relapse. This receptor was identified in a human donor with glioblastoma. V usage is TRBV30 and J usage is TRBJ2-7; 7 bases are a match to TRBD1. The material sequenced was blood, taken after dendritic cell vaccination. For the CDR3, the DNA is TGTGCCTGGAGTGTATTCGGGACAGTATTTAGTGAGCAGTACTTC. It specifies CAWSVFGTVFSEQYF.